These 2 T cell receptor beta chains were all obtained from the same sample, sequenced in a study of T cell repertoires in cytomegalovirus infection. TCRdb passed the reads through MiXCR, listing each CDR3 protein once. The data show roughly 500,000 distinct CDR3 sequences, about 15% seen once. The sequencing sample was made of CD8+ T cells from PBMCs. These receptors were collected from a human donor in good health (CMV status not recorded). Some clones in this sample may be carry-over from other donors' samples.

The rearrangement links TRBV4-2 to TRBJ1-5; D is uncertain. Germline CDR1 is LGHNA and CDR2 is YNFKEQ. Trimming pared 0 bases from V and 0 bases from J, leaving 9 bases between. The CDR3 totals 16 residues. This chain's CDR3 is CASSQEEYTSNQPQHF. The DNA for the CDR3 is TGTGCCAGCAGCCAAGAGGAATACACTAGCAATCAGCCCCAGCATTTT.

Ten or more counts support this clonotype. In DNA, the CDR3 is TGTGCCAGCAGCCCCGGGGGGACTGAAGCTTTCTTT. Its protein is CASSPGGTEAFF. V gene TRBV7-9 combines with J gene TRBJ1-1; a weak D match, TRBD1 (5 bases). The CDR3 has 12 residues. V was clipped by 5 bases and J by 5 bases, with 9 bases between them. Germline V gene data show CDR1 as SEHNR and CDR2 as FQNEAQ (reference sequence).